Here is one T cell receptor (beta chain) with its context. Original processing methods: Amplification of reference gene primers was used by the study to estimate nucleated cell counts. TCRdb's copy holds only in-frame clones and misses some; the assay was immunoSEQ multiplex PCR. V, J and clone size are those of that table, while D and trimming were read from the DNA. The sample records fewer than 100,000 clones, around 83% being singletons. Germline CDR1 is SGDLS and CDR2 is YYNGEE. The CDR3 runs 16 residues. After removal of 2 bases from V and 3 bases from J, the junction contained 7 bases not matched to a gene. This entry belongs to a study of blood T cell repertoires in COVID-19. As for the study in general: Sites in the United States, Italy and Spain provided acute and convalescent COVID-19 samples.

The chain couples TRBV9 to TRBJ1-1; 10 nucleotides match TRBD1. The sample taken for sequencing was peripheral blood. This receptor was taken from a woman in her fifties or sixties with acute or convalescent COVID-19. The CDR3 DNA sequence: TGTGCCAGCAGCGTTGGGACAGGGGTGATCGACACTGAAGCTTTCTTT. Amino acids: CASSVGTGVIDTEAFF.